Below, one T cell receptor (beta chain) is given with its context. Its antigen is undetermined. Sequencing was performed with immunoSEQ multiplex PCR; in TCRdb, only in-frame clones are kept and a portion is missing. Of roughly 2,500,000 clones listed, approximately 93% are singletons. This sample was taken from a study of shared clonotypes between healthy human individuals. The overall study: Donors consisted of a couple of women and three men between 18 and 49. Overall study findings and caveats: Against clonotypes common to all four donors, non-shared ones had lower generation probabilities.

The CDR3 consists of 15 residues. Trimming removed 5 bases at V and 4 bases at J, with 17 bases between. Germline V gives CDR1 SGHTA, CDR2 FQGNSA. What was sequenced was naive CD4+ T cells from PBMCs. Subset specified: CD45RA+ positively selected. V usage is TRBV7-2 and J usage is TRBJ1-1, with D possibly being TRBD1 (6 bases). This sequence was found in a man between 18 and 29 years old in good health. Some clones in this sample may be carry-over from other donors' samples. CDR3 nucleotide sequence: TGTGCCAGCAGCGCGCAACAGGGCGTGGGCACTGAAGCTTTCTTT. This gives the protein CASSAQQGVGTEAFF.